Listed below are T cell receptor beta chains from one sample, sequenced in a study of CD8+CD57+ T cells in acquired aplastic anemia. TCRdb recomputed calls from the reads with MiXCR, one row per CDR3 protein. The sample has about 200,000 distinct CDR3 sequences, 65% seen once. The specimen sequenced was sorted CD4+, CD8+, or CD8+CD57+ T cells (not recorded which) from PBMCs. The receptors derive from a human donor with aplastic anemia. CDR3s include the opening cysteine and the closing phenylalanine or tryptophan. D genes are given only for firm matches. Clone sizes are given selectively: once, few, many, or a class where the clone is expanded.

d_call: TRBD1; cdr3_length: 14; v_call: TRBV10-3; clone_size: .; j_call: TRBJ1-5; cdr3_aa: CAIRGQAGGQPQHF; cdr3_nt: TGTGCCATCAGGGGACAGGCTGGCGGACAGCCCCAGCATTTT
d_call: TRBD1; cdr3_length: 15; v_call: TRBV7-3; clone_size: .; j_call: TRBJ2-5; cdr3_aa: CASSSTGTGLETQYF; cdr3_nt: TGTGCCAGCAGCTCCACCGGGACAGGGTTGGAGACCCAGTACTTC
d_call: TRBD1; cdr3_length: 13; v_call: TRBV7-3; clone_size: .; j_call: TRBJ1-6; cdr3_aa: CASRTRQGASLHF; cdr3_nt: TGTGCCAGCAGGACCCGACAGGGGGCTTCCCTCCACTTT
d_call: .; cdr3_length: 14; v_call: TRBV7-2; clone_size: .; j_call: TRBJ1-1; cdr3_aa: CASSSEGPNTEAFF; cdr3_nt: TGTGCCAGCAGCTCCGAGGGACCGAACACTGAAGCTTTCTTT
d_call: .; cdr3_length: 13; v_call: TRBV2; clone_size: .; j_call: TRBJ2-1; cdr3_aa: CASSENRDNEQFF; cdr3_nt: TGTGCCAGCAGTGAAAACAGGGACAATGAGCAGTTCTTC
d_call: TRBD2; cdr3_length: 16; v_call: TRBV7-2; clone_size: few; j_call: TRBJ2-3; cdr3_aa: CASSHSSGAVADTQYF; cdr3_nt: TGTGCCAGCAGCCACTCTAGCGGGGCAGTAGCAGATACGCAGTATTTT
d_call: TRBD2; cdr3_length: 14; v_call: TRBV15; clone_size: .; j_call: TRBJ2-7; cdr3_aa: CATRRSGGTYEQYF; cdr3_nt: TGTGCCACCAGACGTAGCGGGGGCACCTACGAGCAGTACTTC
d_call: .; cdr3_length: 14; v_call: TRBV15; clone_size: .; j_call: TRBJ2-7; cdr3_aa: CATSSSGGLYEQYF; cdr3_nt: TGTGCCACCAGCAGCTCAGGGGGGCTCTACGAGCAGTACTTC
d_call: TRBD2; cdr3_length: 15; v_call: TRBV7-6; clone_size: .; j_call: TRBJ2-1; cdr3_aa: CASRPSGGAGNEQFF; cdr3_nt: TGTGCCAGCAGGCCTAGCGGGGGGGCAGGGAATGAGCAGTTCTTC
d_call: .; cdr3_length: 13; v_call: TRBV7-3; clone_size: .; j_call: TRBJ2-7; cdr3_aa: CASSLGTHYEQYF; cdr3_nt: TGTGCCAGCAGCCTTGGGACTCACTACGAGCAGTACTTC
d_call: .; cdr3_length: 16; v_call: TRBV12-3/TRBV12-4; clone_size: .; j_call: TRBJ1-6; cdr3_aa: CASSLVHWQGYSPLHF; cdr3_nt: TGTGCCAGCAGTTTAGTACATTGGCAGGGATATTCACCCCTCCACTTT
d_call: .; cdr3_length: 14; v_call: TRBV7-6; clone_size: .; j_call: TRBJ2-7; cdr3_aa: CASSLTSSAGEQYF; cdr3_nt: TGTGCCAGCAGCTTAACGTCCAGTGCAGGCGAGCAGTACTTC
d_call: TRBD2; cdr3_length: 16; v_call: TRBV10-3; clone_size: .; j_call: TRBJ2-7; cdr3_aa: CAISEGLAVFSYEQYF; cdr3_nt: TGTGCCATCAGTGAGGGGCTAGCGGTGTTCTCCTACGAGCAGTACTTC
d_call: .; cdr3_length: 15; v_call: TRBV7-6; clone_size: .; j_call: TRBJ2-3; cdr3_aa: CASSLVGQSTDTQYF; cdr3_nt: TGTGCCAGCAGCTTAGTGGGGCAGAGCACAGATACGCAGTATTTT
d_call: .; cdr3_length: 13; v_call: TRBV4-2; clone_size: .; j_call: TRBJ1-5; cdr3_aa: CASSHDRHQPQHF; cdr3_nt: TGTGCCAGCAGCCACGATAGGCACCAGCCCCAGCATTTT
d_call: .; cdr3_length: 14; v_call: TRBV2; clone_size: .; j_call: TRBJ1-1; cdr3_aa: CASSAPVGNTEAFF; cdr3_nt: TGTGCCAGCAGTGCTCCCGTTGGGAACACTGAAGCTTTCTTT
d_call: TRBD2; cdr3_length: 16; v_call: TRBV7-2; clone_size: .; j_call: TRBJ2-7; cdr3_aa: CASSGAGTSVSYEQYF; cdr3_nt: TGTGCCAGCAGCGGAGCCGGGACTAGCGTCTCCTACGAGCAGTACTTC
d_call: .; cdr3_length: 16; v_call: TRBV2; clone_size: .; j_call: TRBJ2-3; cdr3_aa: CASSDEVYTGEDTQYF; cdr3_nt: TGTGCCAGCAGTGATGAGGTTTATACCGGCGAAGATACGCAGTATTTT
d_call: .; cdr3_length: 12; v_call: TRBV27; clone_size: .; j_call: TRBJ2-7; cdr3_aa: CASSQRGREQYF; cdr3_nt: TGTGCCAGCAGTCAACGGGGGAGGGAGCAGTACTTC
d_call: TRBD1; cdr3_length: 14; v_call: TRBV2; clone_size: .; j_call: TRBJ2-7; cdr3_aa: CASTGQGAGDEQYF; cdr3_nt: TGTGCCAGCACTGGACAGGGGGCTGGGGACGAGCAGTACTTC
d_call: .; cdr3_length: 14; v_call: TRBV5-6; clone_size: few; j_call: TRBJ2-7; cdr3_aa: CASSLDRTIYEQYF; cdr3_nt: TGTGCCAGCAGCTTAGACAGAACCATCTACGAGCAGTACTTC
d_call: .; cdr3_length: 15; v_call: TRBV7-8; clone_size: .; j_call: TRBJ2-1; cdr3_aa: CASSLRPSSYNEQFF; cdr3_nt: TGTGCCAGCAGCTTAAGACCAAGCTCCTACAATGAGCAGTTCTTC
d_call: TRBD1; cdr3_length: 14; v_call: TRBV28; clone_size: few; j_call: TRBJ2-7; cdr3_aa: CASYRTGLSYEQYF; cdr3_nt: TGTGCCAGCTACCGGACAGGGCTCTCCTACGAGCAGTACTTC
d_call: .; cdr3_length: 14; v_call: TRBV10-3; clone_size: .; j_call: TRBJ2-3; cdr3_aa: CASSPRAGLDTQYF; cdr3_nt: TGTGCCAGCAGTCCCCGGGCGGGTTTGGATACGCAGTATTTT
d_call: .; cdr3_length: 11; v_call: TRBV29-1; clone_size: .; j_call: TRBJ2-7; cdr3_aa: CSVGQGGKQYF; cdr3_nt: TGCAGCGTCGGTCAGGGGGGGAAGCAGTACTTC
d_call: .; cdr3_length: 15; v_call: TRBV7-9; clone_size: .; j_call: TRBJ1-5; cdr3_aa: CASSSRDGGNQPQHF; cdr3_nt: TGTGCCAGCAGCTCACGAGATGGAGGCAATCAGCCCCAGCATTTT
d_call: TRBD1; cdr3_length: 18; v_call: TRBV24-1; clone_size: .; j_call: TRBJ2-1; cdr3_aa: CATSSIWDSQSSYNEQFF; cdr3_nt: TGTGCCACCAGCTCAATATGGGACAGCCAAAGCTCCTACAATGAGCAGTTCTTC
d_call: .; cdr3_length: 17; v_call: TRBV2; clone_size: once; j_call: TRBJ1-5; cdr3_aa: CASSFLRGGKGNQPQHF; cdr3_nt: TGTGCCAGCTCCTTCCTCAGAGGGGGGAAGGGTAATCAGCCCCAGCATTTT
d_call: TRBD1; cdr3_length: 16; v_call: TRBV5-1; clone_size: .; j_call: TRBJ2-7; cdr3_aa: CASSGGTGRTSYEQYF; cdr3_nt: TGCGCCAGCAGCGGGGGGACAGGGCGTACCTCCTACGAGCAGTACTTC
d_call: TRBD1; cdr3_length: 13; v_call: TRBV20-1; clone_size: once; j_call: TRBJ1-3; cdr3_aa: CSARGGQGDTIYF; cdr3_nt: TGCAGTGCGAGAGGGGGACAGGGGGACACCATATATTTT
d_call: TRBD1; cdr3_length: 14; v_call: TRBV3-1; clone_size: .; j_call: TRBJ1-2; cdr3_aa: CASSLRGQGSGYTF; cdr3_nt: TGTGCCAGCAGCCTGCGGGGACAGGGGAGCGGCTACACCTTC
d_call: TRBD2; cdr3_length: 13; v_call: TRBV20-1; clone_size: .; j_call: TRBJ2-2; cdr3_aa: CSASSGSAGELFF; cdr3_nt: TGCAGTGCTAGTAGCGGGAGTGCCGGGGAGCTGTTTTTT
d_call: TRBD1; cdr3_length: 14; v_call: TRBV7-9; clone_size: .; j_call: TRBJ2-2; cdr3_aa: CASSWDRGTGELFF; cdr3_nt: TGTGCCAGCAGCTGGGACAGGGGGACCGGGGAGCTGTTTTTT
d_call: .; cdr3_length: 13; v_call: TRBV12-3/TRBV12-4; clone_size: .; j_call: TRBJ2-3; cdr3_aa: CATSVSGADTQYF; cdr3_nt: TGTGCCACCAGTGTAAGTGGGGCAGATACGCAGTATTTT
d_call: .; cdr3_length: 14; v_call: TRBV10-3; clone_size: .; j_call: TRBJ1-2; cdr3_aa: CAISEKGPNYGYTF; cdr3_nt: TGTGCCATCAGTGAAAAGGGACCAAACTATGGCTACACCTTC
d_call: .; cdr3_length: 15; v_call: TRBV24-1; clone_size: .; j_call: TRBJ2-3; cdr3_aa: CATSDLWQSTDTQYF; cdr3_nt: TGTGCCACCAGTGATTTGTGGCAGAGCACAGATACGCAGTATTTT
d_call: .; cdr3_length: 16; v_call: TRBV7-9; clone_size: .; j_call: TRBJ1-5; cdr3_aa: CASSFSDGPQGQPQHF; cdr3_nt: TGTGCCAGCAGCTTTTCGGACGGACCCCAAGGACAGCCCCAGCATTTT
d_call: .; cdr3_length: 8; v_call: TRBV2; clone_size: once; j_call: TRBJ2-7; cdr3_aa: CASSVTNF; cdr3_nt: TGTGCCAGCAGTGTCACGAACTTC
d_call: TRBD2; cdr3_length: 16; v_call: TRBV6-4; clone_size: .; j_call: TRBJ2-7; cdr3_aa: CASSDTSGGPNYEQYF; cdr3_nt: TGTGCCAGCAGTGACACTAGCGGGGGACCCAACTACGAGCAGTACTTC
d_call: .; cdr3_length: 11; v_call: TRBV29-1; clone_size: .; j_call: TRBJ2-1; cdr3_aa: CSGISTEEQFF; cdr3_nt: TGCAGCGGGATTTCGACGGAGGAGCAGTTCTTC
d_call: TRBD1; cdr3_length: 15; v_call: TRBV11-3; clone_size: .; j_call: TRBJ2-2; cdr3_aa: CASSQTGVSTGELFF; cdr3_nt: TGTGCCAGCAGCCAGACAGGGGTTTCGACCGGGGAGCTGTTTTTT
d_call: .; cdr3_length: 14; v_call: TRBV15; clone_size: .; j_call: TRBJ2-3; cdr3_aa: CATSRGGGTDTQYF; cdr3_nt: TGTGCCACCAGCAGAGGAGGGGGCACAGATACGCAGTATTTT